This T cell receptor beta chain was found in a study of beta chain features in type 1 diabetes. The study's findings and limits: When VDJ junctions were examined, type 1 diabetes patients showed fewer insertions and more deletions.

This clone was detected only a few times. Its matching antigen is unknown. Every bit of the isolated RNA underwent reverse transcription, so sequencing read expressed TCRB transcripts. Sequenced by immunoSEQ multiplex PCR; TCRdb stores in-frame clones only, minus some. Of 300,000 to 400,000 clones in the sample, around 12% were seen once. The material sequenced was naive CD4+ T cells from blood. The sequence was obtained from a man between 18 and 35 years old in good health.

CDR3 sequence: CASSERERSYNEQFF. The CDR3 coding sequence is TGTGCCAGCTCAGAGCGGGAGAGGTCCTACAATGAGCAGTTCTTC. The chain combines TRBV18 with TRBJ2-1; 8 bases match TRBD2. The V and J ends lost 5 bases and 1 base, in that order; junction bases with no gene match: 4. There are 15 residues in the CDR3. Looked up from germline, CDR1 is KGHSH and CDR2 is LQKENI.